The T cell receptor (beta chain) under discussion was sequenced for a study of memory B cells and T cells in multiple sclerosis. Germline lookup yields CDR1 SGHTA and CDR2 FQGTGA. V shed 2 bases, J shed 2 bases, and the junction held 3 bases outside the gene matches. This CDR3 is built from 15 residues. Separate sequencing covered autoproliferating (CFSE-dim) and non-proliferating (CFSE-high) T cells from stimulus-free culture. Replicate wells were pooled after around seven days of stimulus-free culture of some 50 million CFSE-labeled PBMCs. Method: immunoSEQ multiplex PCR; TCRdb's copy keeps in-frame clones and lacks some. The top ten hold around 1.1% of the sample, which has about 42,000 clones, roughly 80% seen once. A remark on this clone: Its antigen is undetermined.

Findings and caveats of the study: Shared clonotype counts depended on differing compartment clone-set sizes and were normalized.

Sequencing input: PBMCs from blood kept in culture. This TCR was recovered from a human donor with multiple sclerosis. This chain links TRBV7-3 with TRBJ2-1, with TRBD2 matching 7 bases. The CDR3 bases are TGTGCCAGCAGCTTAGGGGGGGTCACCTACAATGAGCAGTTCTTC. Its translation is CASSLGGVTYNEQFF.